This TCR beta chain came from a study of cytomegalovirus exposure and HLA in healthy donors. Study conclusions and caveats: Reported results showed that the classifier diagnosed cytomegalovirus status with high specificity and sensitivity.

The primer mix had 60 Vbeta and 13 Jbeta primers. Some clones are missing from TCRdb's copy, which holds only in-frame ones; the method was immunoSEQ multiplex PCR. Seen here are 200,000 or so clones, roughly 80% observed once, and the top ten hold 6%. With regard to this clone: The antigen remains undetermined.

The V gene end was trimmed by 1 base and the J gene end by 0 bases; junction bases not matched to a gene: 0. From germline, CDR1 is SGHAT and CDR2 FQNNGV. The CDR3 totals 15 residues. Sequences were obtained from PBMCs. This clonotype was sampled from a woman in her 30s in good health and CMV-seropositive. V and J are TRBV11-2 and TRBJ1-5, with 7 positions matching TRBD1. In nucleotides, the CDR3 is TGTGCCAGCAGCTTAGGGGACAGTAGCAATCAGCCCCAGCATTTT. Its translation: CASSLGDSSNQPQHF.